This T cell receptor (beta chain) derives from a study of shared clonotypes between healthy human individuals (dated by TCRdb to 2020 to 2021). In the study overall: A few men and two women, aged 18 to 49 years, made up the cohort. Per donor, three plates each were used for CD4 naive and CD4 memory, two for CD8 naive, and one for CD8 memory. To estimate repertoire size and how much clonotypes are shared between individuals, the study performed deep sequencing of blood TCR repertoires from about five healthy adults. Different laboratories and diverse techniques were used to prepare libraries and sequence TCR repertoires, to increase sequencing depth and limit assay-specific biases. Between about 0.8 and 9 billion PBMCs per donor were obtained by leukapheresis. The study at large found these results: Even with the large sequencing depth, rarefaction of the sorted-subset datasets indicated that sequencing was incomplete. Higher generation probabilities were observed for clonotypes shared by all four sorted-subset donors than for non-shared clonotypes. Across a few donors, approximately 5% of naive CD4, roughly 3.5% of naive CD8, 2.3% of memory CD4, and approximately 0.4% of memory CD8 clonotypes were shared. The small number of donors limited the genetic and exposure-history diversity represented. Larger estimated clonotype richness was generally found for naive subsets than for memory subsets. Sampling was restricted to blood, and TCR repertoires in tissues likely differ from the TCR repertoires found in blood. Pairwise subsampling indicated that sequencing depth was expected to affect the degree of clonotype sharing among donors.

TCR CDR3 regions were amplified from genomic DNA by multiplex PCR using the deep immunoSEQ assay. Genomic DNA extracted from each cell subset was distributed evenly over all wells of several immunoSEQ 96-well plates, and each plate served as one replicate. For sorted subsets, each replicate PCR was loaded with 200 to 250 ng genomic DNA, equivalent to some 31,000 T cell genomes. Purified libraries were quantified with a Qubit 3.0 fluorometer, sized on a Bioanalyzer 2100, and re-quantified with the KAPA Library Quantification kit. Every immunoSEQ 96-well plate was sequenced on a dedicated single-read 150-cycle Illumina NextSeq 550 flow cell. The paper's data handling went like this. Because only junctional sequences without quality scores were contained in the immunoSEQ output, filtering matching that applied to full-length reads could not be performed. Sequences were annotated with PyIR, a Python wrapper for IgBLAST v1.9, using IMGT germline references to assign V/J genes and CDR3. Reads were filtered out if the reads had weak V/J assignments (E-value above 1e-6), no CDR3, stop codons, out-of-frame junctions, or ambiguous translated residues. V3J clonotypes were defined by identical inferred V gene, J gene, and CDR3 amino acid sequence. Percentage overlap between repertoires was calculated by dividing the number of shared unique clonotypes by the size of the smaller repertoire. RTK rarefaction, the Chao1 estimator, and Recon v2.1 estimates of unobserved clonotypes were used to assess repertoire richness. For all TCRbeta clonotypes obtained by the gDNA method from four donors, generation probabilities were computed with OLGA. TCRdb stores this immuneACCESS table with in-frame sequences only. Part of the clones is absent; in the studies checked, under half of the shortfall reflects unresolved V genes, and no reason is known for the rest. Clonal size and the V and J genes are those of that table, whereas D and trimming came from the DNA. The sample table records roughly 2.2 million clones; about 90% of these occur just once. The ten largest account for approximately 0.4% of the sample.

Including cysteine and phenylalanine, the CDR3 has 13 amino acids. Solely the CDR3 DNA is kept, with 39 bases framed from the first base. The germline V gene specifies SGDLS as CDR1 and YYNGEE as CDR2. The V end gives up 4 bases and the J end 6 bases, leaving 7 bases in the junction not matched to a gene. The donors were healthy, HIV-negative adults who had no recently reported acute infections or vaccinations. Every donor was a Caucasian adult residing in Nashville, Tennessee, USA. Magnetic negative selection was used to enrich CD4+ T cells, after which naive cells were positively selected on CD45RA and the negative fraction became the memory subset. Blood was collected by leukapheresis, and PBMCs were isolated by Ficoll-Histopaque density gradient centrifugation and then cryopreserved in liquid nitrogen vapor phase. Purity and quantity of every magnetically sorted T cell population were checked by analytical flow cytometry. Genomic DNA was isolated from every sorted fraction and measured by UV absorbance on a Nanodrop 2000c.

On this clone itself: The antigen it binds to is not known. Per-base quality was not reported, and no clone a single base away is much larger than it. Other nucleotide sequences in the sample specify the same CDR3.

The sequence links TRBV9 to TRBJ2-7; 7 bases in between match TRBD1. This clonotype was obtained from a young man in good health. Some clones in this sample may be carry-over from other donors' samples. Sample: naive CD4+ T cells from PBMCs. In light of the paper, this sample's cell subset or site label describes: CD45RA+ positively selected. CDR3 protein: CASSPRTGPEQYF. The nucleotide sequence is given as TGTGCCAGCAGCCCTCGGACAGGCCCCGAGCAGTACTTC.